This TCR beta chain comes out of a study of cytomegalovirus exposure and HLA in healthy donors. Study-level background: Inside one of the first data releases sat 85 million or so unique TCRs taken from HLA-typed donors. Findings and limits, study-wide: Reportedly, diagnosis of cytomegalovirus status by the classifier showed high specificity and sensitivity. Donor immune exposure was known only as CMV serostatus.

Regarding this clone: The target antigen is unknown.

The CDR3 has 15 residues. The germline V and J ends were trimmed by 1 base and 0 bases, with 7 bases remaining between them. Germline assignment: CDR1 ENHRY and CDR2 SYGVKD. PCR was performed using 60 Vbeta and 13 Jbeta primers. The method was immunoSEQ multiplex PCR; TCRdb's version includes in-frame clones alone and lacks a portion of them. The sample lists some 110,000 clones; 79% were seen once. This receptor was identified in a young man in good health and CMV-seropositive. The gene calls are TRBV10-3 and TRBJ1-5, with D unclear. The material sequenced was PBMCs. The CDR3 protein is CAISEFQDSNQPQHF. CDR3 nucleotide sequence: TGTGCCATCAGTGAGTTCCAGGATAGCAATCAGCCCCAGCATTTT.